The clone carrying this TCR beta chain was observed at least ten times. Its antigen is still unknown. The entry originates in a study of T-cell reconstitution after alpha-beta-depleted transplantation in children. Preparation of the TCRbeta library involved a method that used unique molecular identifiers. TCRdb re-derived calls from the PCR reads in MiXCR, one entry per CDR3 protein. The data show 580,000 or so distinct CDR3 sequences, with around 23% seen just once and roughly 14% held by the top ten. Regarding the study as a whole: Some patients showed high day-60 TCRbeta diversity, which derived from surviving recipient T cells and thymic progenitors.

The TCR originated in a boy younger than two who had a stem cell transplant for acute myeloid leukemia, so the T cells may come from the graft donor. Sequenced material: PBMCs, mostly from graft donor cells, taken 360 days after TCRalphabeta/CD19-depleted stem cell transplant.

DNA for the CDR3: TGTGCCAGCAGTGGCGACGGGAACTATGGCTACACCTTC. It is translated as CASSGDGNYGYTF. V is TRBV12-3 or TRBV12-4 and J is TRBJ1-2, with D uncertain. V gave up 5 bases and J gave up 2 bases, with 9 bases separating them. This CDR3 comprises 13 residues.